Listed here are 15 T cell receptor beta chains from one sample, sequenced in a study of Graves' ophthalmopathy and Graves' hyperthyroidism. The study amplified TCR beta CDR3 regions using RNA transcripts. First-round RT-PCR used HTBI primers; second-round multiplex PCR followed. TCRdb re-derived calls from the multiplex PCR reads in MiXCR, one entry per CDR3 protein. The table has 210,000 or so distinct CDR3 sequences, less than 30% seen once. The sequencing sample was made of peripheral blood. These receptors all come from a man between 45 and 60 years old with Graves' ophthalmopathy.

V usage is TRBV6-5 and J usage is TRBJ1-1; D is ambiguous. Germline V gene lookup returns CDR1 MNHEY and CDR2 SVGAGI. The CDR3 covers 15 residues. Trimming removed 2 bases at V and 1 base at J, with 11 bases between. As DNA, the CDR3 is TGTGCCAGCAGTTACCCGTCAAGCAGGAACACTGAAGCTTTCTTT. Protein sequence: CASSYPSSRNTEAFF.

This clonotype was observed once. The chain joins TRBV20-1 to TRBJ1-6; D perhaps matches TRBD1 (6 bases). Germline values: CDR1 DFQATT, CDR2 SNEGSKA (reference sequence). Trimming removed 2 bases from V and 7 bases from J, with 12 bases in between. This CDR3 spans 14 amino acids. The CDR3 protein is CSARRGGGNSPLHF. The CDR3 region has the DNA TGCAGTGCTAGAAGGGGGGGAGGGAATTCACCCCTCCACTTT.

The chain links TRBV28 to TRBJ1-1, with 9 bases that match TRBD1. The germline V gene has CDR1 MDHEN and CDR2 SYDVKM. Trimming removed 6 bases from V and 0 bases from J; junction bases left unmatched: 8. The CDR3 runs 16 residues. Written as DNA, the CDR3 is TGTGCCAGCAGCACCCCCGGGACAGGGATGAACACTGAAGCTTTCTTT. It yields the protein CASSTPGTGMNTEAFF.

This clonotype has a count of ten or more. This sequence joins TRBV6-2 or TRBV6-3 and TRBJ2-2, with D maybe TRBD2 (5 bases). CDR1 is MNHEY, CDR2 SVGEGT, per germline. Trimming stripped 5 bases from V and 0 bases from J, with 10 bases between. The CDR3 consists of 15 residues. Here the CDR3 DNA reads TGTGCCAGCAGTACGTCCGGGGCGAACACCGGGGAGCTGTTTTTT. It translates to CASSTSGANTGELFF.

V is TRBV15 and J is TRBJ1-2; D call uncertain. The CDR3 consists of 13 residues. Deletions cut 2 bases from V and 2 bases from J, with 6 bases between. Germline loops: CDR1 LNHNV, CDR2 YYDKDF (reference sequence). The CDR3 DNA reads TGTGCCACCAGCAGACTTAGCAACTATGGCTACACCTTC. Its translation: CATSRLSNYGYTF.

This clonotype occurred many times. The chain recombines TRBV7-2 with TRBJ2-7, with D hard to call. The germline gives CDR1 SGHTA, CDR2 FQGNSA. The V and J ends lost 1 base and 1 base respectively, with 8 bases between them. The CDR3 extends over 14 amino acids. CDR3 DNA sequence: TGTGCCAGCAGCTTAGAGCCCGGGTCCTACGAGCAGTACTTC. Its protein product is CASSLEPGSYEQYF.

At least ten counts were recorded for this clonotype. The V gene is TRBV28, the J gene TRBJ1-1, with TRBD1 identical over 11 bases. The germline V gene encodes CDR1 MDHEN and CDR2 SYDVKM. Losses at the gene ends were 4 bases for V and 11 bases for J; bases not matched to a gene: 6. The CDR3 spans 13 residues. The CDR3 bases are TGTGCCAGCAGTTCGCCGGACAGGGGGCTCGCTTTCTTT. This encodes CASSSPDRGLAFF.

The gene calls are TRBV27 and TRBJ1-5; 8 positions agree with TRBD1. V lost 4 bases and J lost 5; bases outside the gene matches: 4. CDR1 and CDR2 from the germline V gene are MNHEY and SMNVEV (reference sequence). CDR3 size: 14 residues. The CDR3 region has the DNA TGTGCCAGCAGTTATGCAGGGGGCGATCAGCCCCAGCATTTT. It encodes CASSYAGGDQPQHF.

The sample holds many counts of this clonotype. In DNA form, the CDR3 reads TGTGCCAGCTGGAGCCCGTCCGGGGAGCTGTTTTTT. It yields the protein CASWSPSGELFF. J is TRBJ2-2 and V is TRBV6-1; no clear D gene. Germline V CDR1 and CDR2: MNHNS, SASEGT. V dropped 8 bases and J dropped 6 bases, with 10 bases sitting between them. The CDR3 is 12 amino acids.

This clonotype was detected ten times or more. This chain connects TRBV19 to TRBJ2-7; 12 positions match TRBD2. CDR1 is LNHDA and CDR2 is SQIVND in the germline V gene (reference sequence). The CDR3 consists of 19 residues. V shed 3 bases, J shed 7 bases, and the junction held 19 bases outside the gene matches. For the CDR3, the DNA is TGTGCCAGTAGTATCCGGCTTGATCTAGCGGGAGGGTTTTCGGAAGAGCAGTACTTC. This translates into CASSIRLDLAGGFSEEQYF.

This clonotype was seen at least ten times. The chain recombines TRBV4-2 with TRBJ2-7, with no clear D. Germline loops: CDR1 LGHNA, CDR2 YNFKEQ. CDR3 length equals 14 residues. With 5 bases removed from V and 4 bases from J, the gap between germline ends came to 15 bases. CDR3 loop: CASSKSASMYEQYF. DNA for the CDR3: TGTGCCAGCAGCAAATCGGCTTCCATGTACGAGCAGTACTTC.

This clonotype occurred many times. This chain joins TRBV12-3 or TRBV12-4 and TRBJ1-2; D unresolved. V lost 3 bases to trimming and J lost 4 bases, with 12 bases between them. The CDR3 runs to 14 residues. In DNA, the CDR3 is TGTGCCAGCAGTTTTAGCGCGCCCCCCTATGGCTACACCTTC. Encoded protein: CASSFSAPPYGYTF.

This clonotype was recorded many times. The chain is built from TRBV20-1 and TRBJ2-7; tentative D call: TRBD1 (8 bases). The CDR3 totals 15 residues. Trimming took 0 bases from V and 4 from J, leaving 16 bases between them. CDR1 DFQATT and CDR2 SNEGSKA come from the germline V gene (reference sequence). The CDR3 is CSARDLQGGRYEQYF. The CDR3 region has the DNA TGCAGTGCTAGAGATCTACAGGGGGGGAGATACGAGCAGTACTTC.

In its sample, this clonotype was seen a few times. The genes are TRBV6-2 or TRBV6-3 and TRBJ2-7; 10 bases are a match to TRBD1. J lost 3 bases, V lost 5 bases, and 10 bases had no gene match. Germline loops: CDR1 MNHEY, CDR2 SVGEGT. This CDR3 contains 16 residues. CDR3 bases: TGTGCCAGCAGTCCCGCTCGGACAGGGGGGATCTACGAGCAGTACTTC. This gives the protein CASSPARTGGIYEQYF.

At least ten counts were recorded for this clonotype. This chain uses TRBV7-8 with TRBJ1-2, with D unresolved. The V end was cut by 1 base, the J end by 8 bases, with 11 bases between. The CDR3 extends over 13 amino acids. The germline gives CDR1 SGHVS, CDR2 FQNEAQ. CDR3 residues: CASSLGRQTGYTF. The CDR3 nucleotides are TGTGCCAGCAGCTTAGGTCGGCAGACGGGCTACACCTTC.